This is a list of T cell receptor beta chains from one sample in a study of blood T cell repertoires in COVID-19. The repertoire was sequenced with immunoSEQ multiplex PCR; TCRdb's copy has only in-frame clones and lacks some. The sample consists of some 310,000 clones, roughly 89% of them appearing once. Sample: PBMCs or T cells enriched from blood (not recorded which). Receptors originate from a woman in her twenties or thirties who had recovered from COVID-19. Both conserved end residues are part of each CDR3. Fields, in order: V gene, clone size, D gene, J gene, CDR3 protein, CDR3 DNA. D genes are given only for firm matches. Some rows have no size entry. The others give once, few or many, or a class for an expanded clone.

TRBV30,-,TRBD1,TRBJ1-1,CAWSPQGETEAFF,TGTGCCTGGAGTCCTCAGGGGGAGACTGAAGCTTTCTTT
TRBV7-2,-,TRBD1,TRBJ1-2,CASSLALGQGFYYGYTF,TGTGCCAGCAGCTTAGCCCTCGGACAGGGCTTTTACTATGGCTACACCTTC
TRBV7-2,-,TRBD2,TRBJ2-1,CASSPRLGEGYNEQFF,TGTGCCAGCAGCCCCCGTTTGGGGGAGGGCTACAATGAGCAGTTCTTC
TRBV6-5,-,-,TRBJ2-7,CASSYEPYEQYF,TGTGCCAGCAGTTACGAGCCCTACGAGCAGTACTTC
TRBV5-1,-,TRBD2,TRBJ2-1,CASSLLSAGEDRGQFF,TGCGCCAGCAGCTTACTCTCTGCGGGAGAAGATCGGGGGCAGTTCTTC
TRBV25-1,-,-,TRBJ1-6,CASTPRHPNSPLHF,TGTGCCAGCACCCCGCGCCACCCTAATTCACCCCTCCACTTT
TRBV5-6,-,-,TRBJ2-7,CASSSIMTEPDEQYF,TGTGCCAGCAGCTCGATAATGACAGAGCCCGACGAGCAGTACTTC
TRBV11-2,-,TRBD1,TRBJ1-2,CASSLDWGTGITDGYTF,TGTGCCAGCAGCTTAGATTGGGGGACAGGGATAACGGATGGCTACACCTTC
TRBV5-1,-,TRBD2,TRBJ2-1,CASSGLAGMDEQFF,TGCGCCAGCAGCGGGCTAGCGGGAATGGATGAGCAGTTCTTC
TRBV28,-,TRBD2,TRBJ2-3,CASSFGPGERGDTQYF,TGTGCCAGCAGTTTTGGACCGGGTGAGCGGGGGGATACGCAGTATTTT
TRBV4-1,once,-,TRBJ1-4,CASSQYGIKNEKLFF,TGCGCCAGCAGCCAATATGGCATCAAGAATGAAAAACTGTTTTTT
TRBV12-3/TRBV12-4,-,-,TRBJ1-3,CASSPNSGNTIYF,TGTGCCAGCAGTCCCAACTCTGGAAACACCATATATTTT
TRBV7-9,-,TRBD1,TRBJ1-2,CASRPSGTGGGYTF,TGTGCCAGCAGACCGTCGGGGACAGGGGGAGGCTACACCTTC
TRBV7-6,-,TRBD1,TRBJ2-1,CASSRLPGTGEYSYNEQFF,TGTGCCAGCAGCCGCCTACCGGGCACAGGGGAATATTCCTACAATGAGCAGTTCTTC
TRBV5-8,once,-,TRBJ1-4,CASVEGGNEKLFF,TGTGCTAGCGTGGAGGGGGGGAATGAAAAACTGTTTTTT
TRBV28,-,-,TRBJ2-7,CASSPIPFRDFKSYEQYF,TGTGCCAGCAGTCCGATTCCCTTCCGGGACTTCAAATCCTACGAGCAGTACTTC
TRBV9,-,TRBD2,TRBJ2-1,CASSSIPGLAGESRNEQFF,TGTGCCAGCAGCTCTATTCCGGGACTAGCGGGAGAGTCCCGCAATGAGCAGTTCTTC
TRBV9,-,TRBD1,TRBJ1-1,CASSATGTGTEAFF,TGTGCCAGCAGCGCCACCGGGACAGGGACCGAAGCTTTCTTT
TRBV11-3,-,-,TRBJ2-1,CASSKGDIGGEQFF,TGTGCCAGCAGCAAAGGGGATATAGGGGGTGAGCAGTTCTTC
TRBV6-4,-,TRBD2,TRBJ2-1,CASTPERDWYNEQFF,TGTGCCAGCACTCCCGAGCGGGATTGGTACAATGAGCAGTTCTTC
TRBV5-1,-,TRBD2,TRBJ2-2,CASSLRQREYGNTGELFF,TGCGCCAGCAGCTTGAGGCAGCGGGAGTACGGGAACACCGGGGAGCTGTTTTTT
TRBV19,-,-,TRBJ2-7,CASSPLGSNYEQYF,TGTGCCAGTAGTCCACTGGGGAGTAACTACGAGCAGTACTTC
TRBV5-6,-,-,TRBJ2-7,CASSLVQGVEQYF,TGTGCCAGCAGCTTGGTGCAGGGTGTTGAGCAGTACTTC
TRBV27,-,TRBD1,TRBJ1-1,CASSLRGLSTEAFF,TGTGCCAGCAGTCTAAGGGGGCTTAGCACTGAAGCTTTCTTT
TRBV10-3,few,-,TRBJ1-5,CAISGTPSDQPQHF,TGTGCCATCAGTGGAACCCCCAGTGATCAGCCCCAGCATTTT
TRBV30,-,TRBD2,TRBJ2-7,CALLPSGRTYEQYF,TGTGCCTTGCTACCTAGCGGGAGAACCTACGAGCAGTACTTC
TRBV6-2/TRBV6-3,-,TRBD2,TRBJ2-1,CASSYSRGGPRDEQFF,TGTGCCAGCAGTTATAGTAGGGGAGGGCCCAGGGATGAGCAGTTCTTC
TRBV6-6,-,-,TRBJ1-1,CASSTSGLQMGTEAFF,TGTGCCAGCAGCACCTCGGGACTCCAAATGGGCACTGAAGCTTTCTTT
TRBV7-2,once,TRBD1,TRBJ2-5,CASSLQWTGDSQETQYF,TGTGCCAGCAGCCTTCAATGGACAGGGGACTCACAAGAGACCCAGTACTTC
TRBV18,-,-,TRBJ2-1,CASSRSYGSGEQFF,TGTGCCAGCTCACGCTCCTACGGGAGTGGTGAGCAGTTCTTC
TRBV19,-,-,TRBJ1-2,CASSMTAGLVVNYGYTF,TGTGCCAGTAGTATGACGGCAGGGTTGGTAGTGAACTATGGCTACACCTTC
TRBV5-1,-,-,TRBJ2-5,CASSLLAKPVQETQYF,TGCGCCAGCAGCTTGCTAGCGAAACCCGTACAAGAGACCCAGTACTTC
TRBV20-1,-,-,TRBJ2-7,CSVGRGYEQYF,TGCAGTGTAGGACGGGGCTACGAGCAGTACTTC
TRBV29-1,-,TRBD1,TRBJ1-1,CSVGDRRTEAFF,TGCAGCGTGGGGGACAGGAGGACTGAAGCTTTCTTT
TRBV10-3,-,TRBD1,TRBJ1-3,CAISVPGTGSGNTIYF,TGTGCCATCAGTGTTCCCGGGACAGGGAGTGGAAACACCATATATTTT
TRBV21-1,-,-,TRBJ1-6,CASSTTTGDYYSPLHF,TGTGCCAGCAGCACAACGACAGGGGATTATTATTCACCCCTCCACTTT
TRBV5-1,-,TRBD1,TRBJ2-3,CASSLGQGASTDTQYF,TGCGCCAGCAGCTTGGGGCAGGGGGCTAGCACAGATACGCAGTATTTT
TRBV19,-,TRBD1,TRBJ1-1,CASIGTGLNTEAFF,TGTGCCAGTATAGGGACAGGGTTGAACACTGAAGCTTTCTTT
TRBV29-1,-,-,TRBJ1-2,CSVQGSNYGYTF,TGCAGCGTTCAGGGGTCTAACTATGGCTACACCTTC
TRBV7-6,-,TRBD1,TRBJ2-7,CASDLTGGGYEQYF,TGTGCCAGCGACCTAACAGGGGGCGGCTACGAGCAGTACTTC
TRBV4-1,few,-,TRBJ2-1,CASSQDRGRNNEQFF,TGCGCCAGCAGCCAAGACAGGGGACGAAACAATGAGCAGTTCTTC
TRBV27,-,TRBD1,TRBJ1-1,CASRPDRGTEAFF,TGTGCCAGCAGACCGGACAGGGGTACTGAAGCTTTCTTT